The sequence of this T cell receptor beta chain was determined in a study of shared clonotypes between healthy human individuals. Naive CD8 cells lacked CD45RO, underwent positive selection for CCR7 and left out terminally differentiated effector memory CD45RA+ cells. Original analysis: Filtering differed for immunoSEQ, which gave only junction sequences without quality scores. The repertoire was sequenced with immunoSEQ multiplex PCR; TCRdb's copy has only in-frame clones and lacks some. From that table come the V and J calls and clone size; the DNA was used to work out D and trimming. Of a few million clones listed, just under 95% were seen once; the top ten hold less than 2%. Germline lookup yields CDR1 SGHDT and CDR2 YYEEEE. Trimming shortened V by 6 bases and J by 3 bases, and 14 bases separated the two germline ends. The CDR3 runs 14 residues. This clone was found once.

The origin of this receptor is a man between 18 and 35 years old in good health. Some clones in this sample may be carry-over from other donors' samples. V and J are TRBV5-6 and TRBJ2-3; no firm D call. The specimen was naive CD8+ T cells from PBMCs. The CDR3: CASTPTYGTDTQYF. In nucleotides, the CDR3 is TGTGCCAGCACCCCGACCTATGGGACAGATACGCAGTATTTT.